This T cell receptor beta chain originates from a study of T cell repertoires in cytomegalovirus infection. Study-wide background: Newly reported HLA-C-restricted and thoroughly characterized HLA-B-restricted CMV epitopes were employed. It can be stated that public TCR beta signatures indicated CMV infection as well as a matching HLA type.

This clonotype was seen at least ten times. Its antigen is unknown. The study's findings and limits: Carriers of CMV plus the relevant HLA were identified by cumulative public TCR beta family frequency.

TCRdb processed the reads anew with MiXCR; each CDR3 protein has one entry. The sample holds some 900,000 distinct CDR3 sequences, 32% seen once. Per the germline V gene, CDR1 is SEHNR and CDR2 is FQNEAQ (reference sequence). CDR3 length: 20 residues. V lost 5 bases and J lost 2; bases outside the gene matches: 19. The chain has TRBV7-9 and TRBJ2-1; 9 positions agree with TRBD1. The sequencing used cultured CD8+ T cells from PBMCs, collected from culture after CMV antigen stimulation. The sequence came from a human donor in good health (CMV status not recorded). Some clones in this sample may be carry-over from other donors' samples. In DNA form, the CDR3 reads TGTGCCAGCAGCAGACAACTTGGACAGGGGATTGGGCTGACCTACAATGAGCAGTTCTTC. Its protein is CASSRQLGQGIGLTYNEQFF.